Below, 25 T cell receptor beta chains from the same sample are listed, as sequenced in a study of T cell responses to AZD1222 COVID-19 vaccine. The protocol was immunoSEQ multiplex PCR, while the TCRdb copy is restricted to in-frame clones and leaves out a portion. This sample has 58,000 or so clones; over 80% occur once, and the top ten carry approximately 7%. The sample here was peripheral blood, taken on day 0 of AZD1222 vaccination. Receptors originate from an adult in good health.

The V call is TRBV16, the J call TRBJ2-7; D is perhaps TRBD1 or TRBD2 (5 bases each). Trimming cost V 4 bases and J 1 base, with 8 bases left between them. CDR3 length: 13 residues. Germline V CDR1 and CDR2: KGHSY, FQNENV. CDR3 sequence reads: CASSRDGSYEQYF. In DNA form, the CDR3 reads TGTGCCAGCAGCCGGGACGGGTCCTACGAGCAGTACTTC.

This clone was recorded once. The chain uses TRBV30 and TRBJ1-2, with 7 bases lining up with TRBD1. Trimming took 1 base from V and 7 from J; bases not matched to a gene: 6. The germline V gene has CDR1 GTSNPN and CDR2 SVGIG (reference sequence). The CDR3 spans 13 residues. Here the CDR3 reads CAWSAGQLRGYTF. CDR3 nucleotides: TGTGCCTGGAGTGCGGGACAGCTCCGTGGCTACACCTTC. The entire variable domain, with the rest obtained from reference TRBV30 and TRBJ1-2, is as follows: SQTIHQWPATLVQPVGSPLSLECTVEGTSNPNLYWYRQAAGRGLQLLFYSVGIGQISSEVPQNLSASRPQDRQFILSSKKLLLSDSGFYLCAWSAGQLRGYTFGSGTRLTVV.

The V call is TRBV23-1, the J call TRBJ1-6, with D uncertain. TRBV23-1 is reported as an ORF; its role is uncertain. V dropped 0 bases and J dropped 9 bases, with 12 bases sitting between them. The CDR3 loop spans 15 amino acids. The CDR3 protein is CASSQSGRKSSPLHF. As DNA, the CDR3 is TGCGCCAGCAGTCAATCGGGCAGAAAATCTTCACCCCTCCACTTT.

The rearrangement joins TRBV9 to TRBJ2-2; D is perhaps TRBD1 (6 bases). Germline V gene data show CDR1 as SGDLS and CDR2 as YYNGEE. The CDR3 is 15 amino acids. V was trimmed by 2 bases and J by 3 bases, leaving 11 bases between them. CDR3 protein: CASSVSGEHTGELFF. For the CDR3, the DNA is TGTGCCAGCAGCGTTTCAGGGGAGCACACCGGGGAGCTGTTTTTT.

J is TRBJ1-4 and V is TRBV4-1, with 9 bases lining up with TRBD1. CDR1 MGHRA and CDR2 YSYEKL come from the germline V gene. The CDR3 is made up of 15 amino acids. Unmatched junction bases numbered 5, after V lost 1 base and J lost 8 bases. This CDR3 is CASSQVGTGREKLFF. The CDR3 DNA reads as TGCGCCAGCAGCCAAGTAGGGACAGGGCGCGAAAAACTGTTTTTT.

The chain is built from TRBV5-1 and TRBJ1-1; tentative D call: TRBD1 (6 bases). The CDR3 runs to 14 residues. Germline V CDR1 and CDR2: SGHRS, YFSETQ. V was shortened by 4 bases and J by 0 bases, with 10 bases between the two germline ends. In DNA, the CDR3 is TGCGCCAGCAGCCCGGACAGAATGAACACTGAAGCTTTCTTT. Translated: CASSPDRMNTEAFF.

The CDR3 protein is CASSSRTGPNTEAFF. The CDR3 DNA is TGTGCCAGCAGCTCAAGGACAGGGCCGAACACTGAAGCTTTCTTT. The chain carries TRBV7-9 and TRBJ1-1, with 8 bases that match TRBD1. This CDR3 spans 15 amino acids. Germline-derived CDR1 and CDR2 are SEHNR and FQNEAQ (reference sequence). J lost 1 base, V lost 4 bases, and 5 bases had no gene match.

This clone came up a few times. The CDR3 loop is CASSLVVIEGGNYEQYF. Written as DNA, the CDR3 is TGCGCCAGCAGCTTGGTGGTTATCGAGGGAGGGAACTACGAGCAGTACTTC. The rearrangement links TRBV5-1 to TRBJ2-7; 7 bases map to TRBD2. The length of the CDR3 is 17 residues. Germline V gene sequence: CDR1 SGHRS, CDR2 YFSETQ. The junction had 12 bases not matched to a gene; V was cut back by 0 bases and J by 3 bases.

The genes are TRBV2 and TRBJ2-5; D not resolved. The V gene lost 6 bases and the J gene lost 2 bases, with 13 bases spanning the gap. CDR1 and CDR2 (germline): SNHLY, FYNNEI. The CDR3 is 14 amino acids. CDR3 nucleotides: TGTGCCAGCAGAGCGACCAAAAATCAAGAGACCCAGTACTTC. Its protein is CASRATKNQETQYF.

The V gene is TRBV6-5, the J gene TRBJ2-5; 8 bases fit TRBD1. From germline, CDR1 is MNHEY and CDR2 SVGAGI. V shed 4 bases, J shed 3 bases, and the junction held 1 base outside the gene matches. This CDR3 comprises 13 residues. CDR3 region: CASSLDREETQYF. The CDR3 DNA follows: TGTGCCAGCAGTTTGGACAGGGAAGAGACCCAGTACTTC.

The CDR3 spells CASSWGEVNEQFF. CDR3 nucleotide sequence: TGTGCCAGTAGTTGGGGGGAGGTGAATGAGCAGTTCTTC. The chain recombines TRBV19 with TRBJ2-1, with a weak D call TRBD2 (6 bases). There are 13 residues in the CDR3. The ends were cut back, 5 bases at V and 7 bases at J, with 12 bases in the middle. Germline V gene sequence: CDR1 LNHDA, CDR2 SQIVND (reference sequence).

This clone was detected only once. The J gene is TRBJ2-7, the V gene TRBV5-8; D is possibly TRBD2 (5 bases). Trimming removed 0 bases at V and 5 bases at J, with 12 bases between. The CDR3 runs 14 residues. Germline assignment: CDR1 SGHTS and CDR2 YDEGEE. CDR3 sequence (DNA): TGTGCCAGCAGCTTGGGAGACATAGCGCACGAGCAGTACTTC. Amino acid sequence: CASSLGDIAHEQYF.

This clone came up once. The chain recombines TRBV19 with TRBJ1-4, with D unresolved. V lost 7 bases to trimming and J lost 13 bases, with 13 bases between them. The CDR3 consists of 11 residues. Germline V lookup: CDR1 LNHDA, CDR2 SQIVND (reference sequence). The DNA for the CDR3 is TGTGCCAGTATTGGGTCCGGAGGACTGTTTTTT. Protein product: CASIGSGGLFF.

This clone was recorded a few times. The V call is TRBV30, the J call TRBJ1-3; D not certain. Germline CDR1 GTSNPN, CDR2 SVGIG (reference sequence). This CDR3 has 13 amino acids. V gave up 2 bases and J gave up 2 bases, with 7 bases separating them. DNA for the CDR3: TGTGCCTGGAGTTTTTTTACTGGAAACACCATATATTTT. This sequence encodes CAWSFFTGNTIYF.

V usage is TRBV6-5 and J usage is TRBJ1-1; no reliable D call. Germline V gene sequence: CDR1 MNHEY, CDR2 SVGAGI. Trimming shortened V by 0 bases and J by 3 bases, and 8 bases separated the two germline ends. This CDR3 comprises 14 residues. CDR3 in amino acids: CASSYSKRYTEAFF. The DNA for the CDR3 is TGTGCCAGCAGTTACTCGAAACGGTACACTGAAGCTTTCTTT.

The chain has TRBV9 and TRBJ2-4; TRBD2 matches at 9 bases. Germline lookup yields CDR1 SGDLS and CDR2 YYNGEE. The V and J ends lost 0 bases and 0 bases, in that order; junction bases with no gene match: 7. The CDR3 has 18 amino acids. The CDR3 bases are TGTGCCAGCAGCGTAGGAATAGCGGGGGACTTAGCCAAAAACATTCAGTACTTC. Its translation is CASSVGIAGDLAKNIQYF.

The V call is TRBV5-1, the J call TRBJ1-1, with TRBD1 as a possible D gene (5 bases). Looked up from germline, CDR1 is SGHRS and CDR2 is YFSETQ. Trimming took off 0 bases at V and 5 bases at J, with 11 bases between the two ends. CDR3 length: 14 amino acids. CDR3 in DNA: TGCGCCAGCAGCTTGGGTGCAGGGCAGACTGAAGCTTTCTTT. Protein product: CASSLGAGQTEAFF.

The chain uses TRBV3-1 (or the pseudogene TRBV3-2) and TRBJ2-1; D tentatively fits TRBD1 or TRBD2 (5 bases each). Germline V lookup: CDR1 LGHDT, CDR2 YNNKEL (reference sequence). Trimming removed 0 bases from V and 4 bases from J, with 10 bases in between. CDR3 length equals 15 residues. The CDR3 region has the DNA TGTGCCAGCAGCCAAGATCAGGGAGTATACAATGAGCAGTTCTTC. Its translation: CASSQDQGVYNEQFF.

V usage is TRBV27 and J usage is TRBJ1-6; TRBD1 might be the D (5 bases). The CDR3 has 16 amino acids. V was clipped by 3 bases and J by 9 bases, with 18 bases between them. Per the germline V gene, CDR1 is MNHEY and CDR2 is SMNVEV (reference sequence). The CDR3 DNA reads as TGTGCCAGCAGTTTTCTTACAGGTCAGGGAAGTTCACCCCTCCACTTT. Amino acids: CASSFLTGQGSSPLHF.

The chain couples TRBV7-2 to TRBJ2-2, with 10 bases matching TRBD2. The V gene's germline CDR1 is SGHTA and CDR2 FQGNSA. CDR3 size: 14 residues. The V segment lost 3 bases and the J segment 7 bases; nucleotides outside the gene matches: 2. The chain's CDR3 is CASSLGLANGELFF. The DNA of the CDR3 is TGTGCCAGCAGCTTGGGACTAGCGAACGGGGAGCTGTTTTTT.

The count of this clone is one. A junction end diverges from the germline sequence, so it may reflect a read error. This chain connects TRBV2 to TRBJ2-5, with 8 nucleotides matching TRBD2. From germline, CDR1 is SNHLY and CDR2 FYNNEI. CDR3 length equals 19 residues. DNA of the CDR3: TGTGCCAGCAGTGAAGCACAACAGGGTACTAGCGGAGACGAAGAAACCCAGTACTTC. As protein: CASSEAQQGTSGDEETQYF. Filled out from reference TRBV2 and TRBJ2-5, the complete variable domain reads EPEVTQTPSHQVTQMGQEVILRCVPISNHLYFYWYRQILGQKVEFLVSFYNNEISEKSEIFDDQFSVERPDGSNFTLKIRSTKLEDSAMYFCASSEAQQGTSGDEETQYFGPGTRLLVL.

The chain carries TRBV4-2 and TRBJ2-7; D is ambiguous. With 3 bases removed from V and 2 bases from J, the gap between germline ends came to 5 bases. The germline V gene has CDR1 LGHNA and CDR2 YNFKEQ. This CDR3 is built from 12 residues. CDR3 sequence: CASSQGAYEQYF. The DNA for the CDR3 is TGTGCCAGCAGCCAGGGCGCCTACGAGCAGTACTTC.

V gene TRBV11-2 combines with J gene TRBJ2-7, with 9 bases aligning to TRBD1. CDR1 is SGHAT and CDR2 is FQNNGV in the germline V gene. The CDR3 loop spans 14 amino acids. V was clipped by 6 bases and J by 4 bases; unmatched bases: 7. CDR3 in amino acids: CASRLDRGPYEQYF. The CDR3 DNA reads TGTGCCAGCAGACTGGACAGGGGACCGTACGAGCAGTACTTC.

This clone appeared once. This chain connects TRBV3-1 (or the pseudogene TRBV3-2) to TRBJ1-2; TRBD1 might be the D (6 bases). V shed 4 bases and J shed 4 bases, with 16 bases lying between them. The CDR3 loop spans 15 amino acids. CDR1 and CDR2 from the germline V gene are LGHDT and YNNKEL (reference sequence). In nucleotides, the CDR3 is TGTGCCAGCAGCCGACAGGCCTTAGGACCCTATGGCTACACCTTC. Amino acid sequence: CASSRQALGPYGYTF.

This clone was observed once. Here the CDR3 reads CASSLGANYEQYF. The CDR3 coding sequence is TGTGCCAGCAGCTTAGGGGCCAACTACGAGCAGTACTTC. The chain carries TRBV7-2 and TRBJ2-7; D not resolved. With 1 base removed from V and 3 bases from J, the gap between germline ends came to 7 bases. This CDR3 has 13 amino acids. Germline V CDR1 and CDR2: SGHTA, FQGNSA.